This note documents a single T cell receptor (beta chain) sequence. Per germline, CDR1 SGHNT and CDR2 YYREEE (reference sequence). The CDR3 length is 14 residues. V lost 5 bases, J lost 4 bases, and 16 bases lay in between. The protocol was immunoSEQ multiplex PCR, while the TCRdb copy is restricted to in-frame clones and leaves out a portion. This table has about 100,000 clones, about nine tenths appearing once. This sample stems from a study of T cell changes during pregnancy in multiple sclerosis. The TCR was taken from a female donor in good health, enrolled as a control in a pregnancy study. This rearrangement joins TRBV5-4 to TRBJ2-7; tentatively, D is TRBD1 (6 bases). The material sequenced was peripheral blood, taken in the third trimester of pregnancy. This CDR3 is CASSSRDTPYEQYF. As DNA, the CDR3 is TGTGCCAGCAGTTCGAGGGACACTCCGTACGAGCAGTACTTC.